The 21 T cell receptor beta chains reported below all come from one sample, sequenced in a study of OX40 agonist ivuxolimab in advanced cancers. The table came from immunoSEQ multiplex PCR; TCRdb's copy has only in-frame clones and leaves some out. The repertoire has roughly 23,000 clones, 77% of them found once; the top ten carry 16%. This material consisted of CD4+ or CD8+ T cells sorted from blood, taken in a trial of the OX40 agonist ivuxolimab. These receptors all stem from an adult with an advanced solid tumor such as melanoma, head and neck, liver or kidney cancer.

The chain employs TRBV13 and TRBJ1-2; 11 bases are shared with TRBD1. Per the germline V gene, CDR1 is PRHDT and CDR2 is FYEKMQ (reference sequence). V dropped 5 bases and J dropped 5; count of bases not matched to a gene: 4. CDR3 size: 14 residues. CDR3 nucleotides: TGTGCCAGCAGCCAAGGGACAGGGGGGTATGGCTACACCTTC. It yields the protein CASSQGTGGYGYTF.

V and J are TRBV6-5 and TRBJ1-2; D is uncertain. V shed 5 bases and J shed 7 bases, with 14 bases lying between them. CDR3 length: 13 amino acids. In germline, CDR1 is MNHEY, CDR2 SVGAGI. CDR3 residues: CASSPWVFLGYTF. DNA for the CDR3: TGTGCCAGCAGTCCCTGGGTCTTCCTTGGCTACACCTTC.

This sequence joins TRBV7-9 and TRBJ2-1; D unclear. Germline CDR1 and CDR2: SEHNR and FQNEAQ (reference sequence). The CDR3 loop spans 12 amino acids. V lost 5 bases and J lost 7, with 9 bases in between. CDR3 region: CASSLEGNEQFF. The CDR3 DNA is TGTGCCAGCAGCCTAGAAGGGAATGAGCAGTTCTTC.

This clone was seen only once. Since the CDR3 does not end with the conserved phenylalanine or tryptophan, this likely comes from a read error. The DNA is left out, because the CDR3 cannot be placed on it with certainty; the CDR3 is given as TCRdb lists it. V and J are TRBV27 and TRBJ1-2. The CDR3 is 11 residues long, ends included. Germline V gene data show CDR1 as MNHEY and CDR2 as SMNVEV (reference sequence). CDR3 sequence: CASSSISECLG.

The rearrangement uses TRBV27 and TRBJ1-6; the D is unclear. The V gene lost 11 bases and the J gene lost 6 bases, with 11 bases spanning the gap. Germline lookup yields CDR1 MNHEY and CDR2 SMNVEV (reference sequence). This CDR3 has 12 amino acids. DNA of the CDR3: TGTGCCTCACAAAGTGGTAATTCACCCCTCCACTTT. It encodes CASQSGNSPLHF.

This clone was detected once. The rearrangement uses TRBV30 and TRBJ2-3; tentatively, D is TRBD1 or TRBD2 (6 bases each). The CDR3 loop spans 16 amino acids. Germline V gene data show CDR1 as GTSNPN and CDR2 as SVGIG (reference sequence). V lost 4 bases and J lost 6, with 23 bases in between. CDR3 nucleotide sequence: TGTGCCTGGATCAAAGGAGGGGGGACTTCCTGGGATACGCAGTATTTT. Amino acids: CAWIKGGGTSWDTQYF.

This clone was counted only a few times. This sequence joins TRBV4-3 and TRBJ2-5, with 13 bases aligning to TRBD2. The germline V gene has CDR1 LGHNA and CDR2 YSLEER. The CDR3 runs 16 residues. Unmatched junction bases numbered 5, after V lost 2 bases and J lost 5 bases. The CDR3: CASSQRGLAGTETQYF. The CDR3 nucleotides are TGCGCCAGCAGCCAACGGGGACTAGCGGGAACTGAGACCCAGTACTTC.

This clone has a single count. V usage is TRBV19 and J usage is TRBJ1-5; maybe TRBD1 (5 bases). The CDR3 contains 14 residues. Trimming left V 10 bases short and J 0 bases short, with 13 bases between. CDR1 LNHDA and CDR2 SQIVND come from the germline V gene (reference sequence). CDR3 protein: CATSRADSNQPQHF. For the CDR3, the DNA is TGTGCCACCTCCAGGGCGGATAGCAATCAGCCCCAGCATTTT.

This rearrangement joins TRBV9 to TRBJ1-6, with D possibly being TRBD1 (5 bases). Germline V gives CDR1 SGDLS, CDR2 YYNGEE. Trimming shortened V by 2 bases and J by 5 bases, and 8 bases separated the two germline ends. CDR3 length equals 14 residues. The CDR3 nucleotides read TGTGCCAGCAGCGTCAGGGTTAATAATTCACCCCTCCACTTT. It translates to CASSVRVNNSPLHF.

This chain uses TRBV7-2 with TRBJ2-2; 9 bases are a match to TRBD2. The CDR3 consists of 17 residues. Germline loops: CDR1 SGHTA, CDR2 FQGNSA. Unmatched junction bases numbered 7, after V lost 1 base and J lost 4 bases. Written as DNA, the CDR3 is TGTGCCAGCAGCTTAGGTCCCCGCGGGGGGGCCACCGGGGAGCTGTTTTTT. Residues: CASSLGPRGGATGELFF.

The chain recombines TRBV5-6 with TRBJ1-1; no definite D call. Looked up from germline, CDR1 is SGHDT and CDR2 is YYEEEE. The CDR3 consists of 12 residues. V shed 0 bases and J shed 7 bases, with 7 bases lying between them. CDR3 protein: CASSLASSEAFF. CDR3 DNA sequence: TGTGCCAGCAGCTTGGCCTCCAGTGAAGCTTTCTTT. The whole variable domain, filled in from reference TRBV5-6 and TRBJ1-1, reads DAGVTQSPTHLIKTRGQQVTLRCSPKSGHDTVSWYQQALGQGPQFIFQYYEEEERQRGNFPDRFSGHQFPNYSSELNVNALLLGDSALYLCASSLASSEAFFGQGTRLTVV.

The V and J genes are TRBV4-1 and TRBJ1-1, with a weak D call TRBD1 (5 bases). The CDR3 has 15 amino acids. With 3 bases removed from V and 6 bases from J, the gap between germline ends came to 17 bases. Looked up from germline, CDR1 is MGHRA and CDR2 is YSYEKL. The DNA for the CDR3 is TGCGCCAGCAGCCACCCACAAGGGGTCCGATCTGAAGCTTTCTTT. It encodes CASSHPQGVRSEAFF.

The chain uses TRBV4-3 and TRBJ1-6; D is uncertain. Germline CDR1 LGHNA, CDR2 YSLEER. With 0 bases removed from V and 3 bases from J, the gap between germline ends came to 6 bases. The CDR3 has 15 amino acids. The CDR3: CASSQDRNYNSPLHF. The CDR3 bases are TGCGCCAGCAGCCAAGATCGAAACTATAATTCACCCCTCCACTTT.

This chain connects TRBV4-3 to TRBJ1-4; tentative D call: TRBD1 (5 bases). Germline values: CDR1 LGHNA, CDR2 YSLEER. V shed 4 bases and J shed 0 bases, with 9 bases lying between them. This CDR3 contains 15 residues. The CDR3, as DNA: TGCGCCAGCAGCCCGGGACCGGCAACTAATGAAAAACTGTTTTTT. Translating it yields CASSPGPATNEKLFF.

This clone ranks as medium-sized. The V gene is TRBV12-1, the J gene TRBJ2-7; the table calls TRBD1, which could not be checked here. TRBV12-1 is flagged as a pseudogene. The CDR3 runs to 15 residues. This CDR3 is CASSPGTGEHYEQYF. As DNA, the CDR3 is TGTGCCAGCAGCCCTGGGACAGGGGAACACTACGAGCAGTACTTC.

V and J are TRBV7-9 and TRBJ2-1; D is ambiguous. The germline V and J ends were trimmed by 7 bases and 2 bases, with 18 bases remaining between them. Germline CDR1 SEHNR, CDR2 FQNEAQ (reference sequence). CDR3 length: 16 amino acids. The CDR3 DNA follows: TGTGCCAGCACCCTTTCCTTTGGGGTGGCCTACAATGAGCAGTTCTTC. Translating it yields CASTLSFGVAYNEQFF.

V usage is TRBV11-2 and J usage is TRBJ2-2; 7 positions agree with TRBD2. Germline values: CDR1 SGHAT, CDR2 FQNNGV. The CDR3 runs to 14 residues. V was pared by 1 base and J by 7 bases, with 3 bases of the junction left unmatched. The CDR3, as DNA: TGTGCCAGCAGCTTAGCGGGGGAGGGCGGGGAGCTGTTTTTT. Encoded protein: CASSLAGEGGELFF.

This chain connects TRBV2 to TRBJ1-3; 8 bases align to TRBD1. With V trimmed by 6 bases and J by 1 base, 5 bases remained unmatched. The CDR3 covers 15 residues. Germline V gives CDR1 SNHLY, CDR2 FYNNEI. The DNA for the CDR3 is TGTGCCAGCAGGATACAGGGGGGGTCTGGAAACACCATATATTTT. This gives the protein CASRIQGGSGNTIYF.

This sequence joins TRBV19 and TRBJ1-5; D is uncertain. The germline V gene encodes CDR1 LNHDA and CDR2 SQIVND (reference sequence). This CDR3 has 13 residues. The germline V and J ends were trimmed by 3 bases and 4 bases, with 7 bases remaining between them. Here the CDR3 reads CASSIVENQPQHF. For the CDR3, the DNA is TGTGCCAGTAGTATTGTAGAGAATCAGCCCCAGCATTTT.

This sequence joins TRBV7-9 and TRBJ1-1; D gene uncertain. CDR1 and CDR2 (germline): SEHNR, FQNEAQ (reference sequence). Trimming stripped 2 bases from V and 1 base from J, with 5 bases between. CDR3 length: 13 amino acids. The CDR3 nucleotides read TGTGCCAGCAGCTTACGACAGAACACTGAAGCTTTCTTT. Its translation: CASSLRQNTEAFF.

V usage is TRBV5-5 and J usage is TRBJ2-1; 8 nucleotides match TRBD2. Germline CDR1 and CDR2: SGHKS and YYEKEE (reference sequence). The J segment lost 0 bases and the V segment lost 4 bases, leaving 6 bases of the junction unmatched. The CDR3 covers 16 residues. The CDR3 nucleotides are TGTGCCAGCAGCGCCCCGGGGGGGAGCTCCTACAATGAGCAGTTCTTC. Protein product: CASSAPGGSSYNEQFF.